This paragraph covers one TCR beta chain sequence. This record belongs to a study of control samples from healthy donors and cancer patients. CDR3 length: 14 amino acids. CDR1 is WNHNN and CDR2 is SYGVQD in the germline V gene (reference sequence). The J segment lost 3 bases and the V segment lost 5 bases, leaving 3 bases of the junction unmatched. Generated by immunoSEQ multiplex PCR, the TCRdb table keeps only in-frame clones and is missing some. The sample has some 220,000 clones, roughly 94% seen once; the top ten hold around 1.5%. The J gene is TRBJ2-3, the V gene TRBV10-1, with 9 bases aligning to TRBD2. Sequencing input: blood. This clonotype originated in a man aged 45-65 years in good health. CDR3 DNA sequence: TGCGCCAGCAGTCTAGCGGGGACGACAGATACGCAGTATTTT. Encoded protein: CASSLAGTTDTQYF.